The T cell receptor beta chain under discussion was sequenced for a study of blood T cell repertoires in COVID-19. V dropped 3 bases and J dropped 1 base, with 9 bases sitting between them. The length of the CDR3 is 14 residues. Per germline, CDR1 LGHDT and CDR2 YNNKEL (reference sequence). The protocol was immunoSEQ multiplex PCR, while the TCRdb copy is restricted to in-frame clones and leaves out a portion. The table lists 75,000 to 80,000 clones, around nine tenths of them singletons. Specimen: peripheral blood. This receptor was obtained from a human donor in a cohort sampled during active COVID-19. The rearrangement joins TRBV3-1 (or the pseudogene TRBV3-2) to TRBJ1-1, with a possible D match to TRBD1 (6 bases). Here the CDR3 reads CASSQGAPNTEAFF. The DNA for the CDR3 is TGTGCCAGCAGCCAGGGGGCGCCGAACACTGAAGCTTTCTTT.